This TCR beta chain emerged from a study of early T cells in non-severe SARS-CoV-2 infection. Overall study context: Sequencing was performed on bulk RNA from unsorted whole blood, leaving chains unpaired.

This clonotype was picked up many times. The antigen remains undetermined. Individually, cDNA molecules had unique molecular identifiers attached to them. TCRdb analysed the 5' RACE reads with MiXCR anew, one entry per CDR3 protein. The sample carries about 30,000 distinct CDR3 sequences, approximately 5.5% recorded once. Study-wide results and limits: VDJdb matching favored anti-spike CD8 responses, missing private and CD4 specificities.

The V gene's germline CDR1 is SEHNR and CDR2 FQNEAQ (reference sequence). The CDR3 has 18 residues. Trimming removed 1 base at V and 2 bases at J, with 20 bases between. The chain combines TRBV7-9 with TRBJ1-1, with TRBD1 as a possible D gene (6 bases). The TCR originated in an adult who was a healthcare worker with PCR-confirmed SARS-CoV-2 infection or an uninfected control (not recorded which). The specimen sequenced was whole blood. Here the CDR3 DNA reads TGTGCCAGCAGCTTAGTCGCGAAGCCAGGGGTTCCCAACACTGAAGCTTTCTTT. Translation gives CASSLVAKPGVPNTEAFF. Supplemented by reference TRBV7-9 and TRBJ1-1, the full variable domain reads DTGVSQNPRHKITKRGQNVTFRCDPISEHNRLYWYRQTLGQGPEFLTYFQNEAQLEKSRLLSDRFSAERPKGSFSTLEIQRTEQGDSAMYLCASSLVAKPGVPNTEAFFGQGTRLTVV.